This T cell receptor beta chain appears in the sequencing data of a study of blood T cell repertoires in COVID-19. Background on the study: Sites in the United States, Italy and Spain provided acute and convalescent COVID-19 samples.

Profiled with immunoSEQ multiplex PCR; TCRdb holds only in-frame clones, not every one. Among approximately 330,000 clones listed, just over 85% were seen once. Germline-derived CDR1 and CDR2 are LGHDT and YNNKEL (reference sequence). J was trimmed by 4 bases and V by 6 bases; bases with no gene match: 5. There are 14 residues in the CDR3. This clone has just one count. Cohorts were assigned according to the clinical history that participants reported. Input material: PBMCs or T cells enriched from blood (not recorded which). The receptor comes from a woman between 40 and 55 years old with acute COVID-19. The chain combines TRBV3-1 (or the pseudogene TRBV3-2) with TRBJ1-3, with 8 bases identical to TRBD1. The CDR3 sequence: CASRTGDFGNTIYF. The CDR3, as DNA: TGTGCCAGCAGGACAGGGGACTTCGGAAACACCATATATTTT.